One sample yielded the 21 T cell receptor beta chains listed below, sequenced in a study of technical replicates of blood from several donors. Clones were sequenced by immunoSEQ multiplex PCR, and TCRdb holds only the in-frame ones, with some missing. The sample has 70,000 to 85,000 clones, around 97% seen once. Material: T cells isolated from PBMCs. The source of these receptors is a human donor in good health.

This chain uses TRBV7-6 with TRBJ1-1; 7 positions match TRBD1. V was pared by 1 base and J by 9 bases, with 11 bases of the junction left unmatched. Germline V gene data show CDR1 as SGHVS and CDR2 as FNYEAQ. The CDR3 extends over 15 amino acids. The CDR3 reads CASSLGTGTAIKAFF. The CDR3 DNA sequence: TGTGCCAGCAGCTTAGGCACCGGGACAGCGATTAAAGCTTTCTTT.

The V and J genes are TRBV4-1 and TRBJ2-2; a possible D gene is TRBD1 (5 bases). There are 16 residues in the CDR3. Germline CDR1 MGHRA, CDR2 YSYEKL. V shed 4 bases and J shed 5 bases, with 17 bases lying between them. DNA for the CDR3: TGCGCCAGCAGCCTCGAAGGGGTTCGGCGTACCGGGGAGCTGTTTTTT. Encoded protein: CASSLEGVRRTGELFF.

The genes are TRBV28 and TRBJ2-1, with 11 bases lining up with TRBD2. With 2 bases clipped from V and 3 bases from J, the junction kept 6 bases outside the gene matches. This CDR3 comprises 17 residues. Looked up from germline, CDR1 is MDHEN and CDR2 is SYDVKM. CDR3 region: CASSLPLTSGNYNEQFF. The CDR3 DNA sequence: TGTGCCAGCAGTTTACCCTTGACTAGCGGGAACTACAATGAGCAGTTCTTC.

The gene calls are TRBV6-5 and TRBJ2-5; 7 bases line up with TRBD1. Per the germline V gene, CDR1 is MNHEY and CDR2 is SVGAGI. V lost 0 bases and J lost 9; bases outside the gene matches: 7. The CDR3 contains 14 residues. CDR3 nucleotide sequence: TGTGCCAGCAGTTACTCAGCAGGGGGTGAGGCCCAGTACTTC. Its translation is CASSYSAGGEAQYF.

The chain employs TRBV28 and TRBJ1-1, with D possibly matching TRBD1 (5 bases). The CDR3 is 14 amino acids. Per germline, CDR1 MDHEN and CDR2 SYDVKM. V lost 8 bases and J 1 base, leaving 14 bases between the germline ends. CDR3 sequence reads: CASLTAGENTEAFF. In DNA form, the CDR3 reads TGTGCCAGCCTCACAGCGGGGGAGAACACTGAAGCTTTCTTT.

This chain uses TRBV6-6 with TRBJ1-1; no firm D call. The V end lost 0 bases, the J end lost 2 bases, and 7 bases lay between the germline ends. CDR1 and CDR2 from the germline V gene are MNHNY and SVGAGI (reference sequence). This CDR3 contains 14 residues. CDR3 in DNA: TGTGCCAGCAGTTACTCGGGCAGAAACACTGAAGCTTTCTTT. Protein sequence: CASSYSGRNTEAFF.

V is TRBV5-4 and J is TRBJ1-1; TRBD1 might be the D (5 bases). This CDR3 comprises 15 residues. The ends were cut back, 2 bases at V and 1 base at J, with 12 bases in the middle. Per germline, CDR1 SGHNT and CDR2 YYREEE (reference sequence). CDR3 sequence reads: CASSLKVGQNTEAFF. CDR3 sequence (DNA): TGTGCCAGCAGCTTAAAGGTCGGACAGAACACTGAAGCTTTCTTT.

The chain links TRBV9 to TRBJ1-2; D possibly corresponds to TRBD1 (5 bases). This CDR3 has 13 residues. Germline lookup yields CDR1 SGDLS and CDR2 YYNGEE. Trimming removed 0 bases from V and 6 bases from J, with 9 bases in between. CDR3 in amino acids: CASSVGQYDGYTF. CDR3 bases: TGTGCCAGCAGCGTAGGACAGTACGATGGCTACACCTTC.

The chain carries TRBV4-1 and TRBJ1-5; D is unclear. CDR3 length equals 13 residues. In germline, CDR1 is MGHRA, CDR2 YSYEKL. V was clipped by 3 bases and J by 11 bases, with 14 bases between them. CDR3 in DNA: TGCGCCAGCAGCCAGCGACCCAAGGAGGCCCAGCATTTT. Protein product: CASSQRPKEAQHF.

In nucleotides, the CDR3 is TGCAGCGTTAGGAGGGGATTGGAGCAGTTCTTC. This encodes CSVRRGLEQFF. The chain recombines TRBV29-1 with TRBJ2-1; maybe TRBD2 (6 bases). CDR3 size: 11 residues. Deletions cut 5 bases from V and 10 bases from J, with 12 bases between. Germline V gives CDR1 SQVTM, CDR2 ANQGSEA.

The chain recombines TRBV2 with TRBJ2-7; D is perhaps TRBD2 (6 bases). Germline CDR1 SNHLY, CDR2 FYNNEI. The CDR3 runs 15 residues. V was trimmed by 4 bases and J by 3 bases, leaving 16 bases between them. The CDR3 loop is CASSGGSGRYYEQYF. The CDR3 nucleotides are TGTGCCAGCAGTGGTGGTAGCGGCAGATACTACGAGCAGTACTTC.

This rearrangement joins TRBV30 to TRBJ1-4, with 7 positions matching TRBD1. The V segment lost 3 bases and the J segment 8 bases; nucleotides outside the gene matches: 6. Germline CDR1 is GTSNPN and CDR2 is SVGIG (reference sequence). The CDR3 has 13 residues. CDR3 in amino acids: CAWRRQGEEKLFF. CDR3 in DNA: TGTGCCTGGAGACGCCAGGGGGAGGAAAAACTGTTTTTT.

The chain has TRBV7-8 and TRBJ1-2; the D gene is possibly TRBD1 (6 bases). V lost 2 bases and J lost 4, with 14 bases in between. Germline V gene lookup returns CDR1 SGHVS and CDR2 FQNEAQ. The CDR3 runs 15 residues. CDR3 sequence: CASSLTRTASYGYTF. The CDR3, as DNA: TGTGCCAGCAGCTTAACTCGGACAGCCAGCTATGGCTACACCTTC.

This clone appeared once. The genes are TRBV7-9 and TRBJ1-1; D is ambiguous. Germline V gene lookup returns CDR1 SEHNR and CDR2 FQNEAQ (reference sequence). The V end was cut by 4 bases, the J end by 0 bases, with 6 bases between. This CDR3 has 13 amino acids. For the CDR3, the DNA is TGTGCCAGCAGCTCCGGGGTGAACACTGAAGCTTTCTTT. Its protein is CASSSGVNTEAFF. The whole variable domain, filled in from reference TRBV7-9 and TRBJ1-1, reads DTGVSQNPRHKITKRGQNVTFRCDPISEHNRLYWYRQTLGQGPEFLTYFQNEAQLEKSRLLSDRFSAERPKGSFSTLEIQRTEQGDSAMYLCASSSGVNTEAFFGQGTRLTVV.

This clone was recorded only once. The chain joins TRBV11-3 to TRBJ1-1, with D possibly TRBD1 on 5 matching bases. The germline V and J ends were trimmed by 5 bases and 0 bases, with 25 bases remaining between them. From germline, CDR1 is SGHNT and CDR2 YENEEA. CDR3 size: 19 residues. In DNA form, the CDR3 reads TGTGCCAGCAGCCAACCCCTAACGTATTCCAGGGCTTTGAACACTGAAGCTTTCTTT. Its translation: CASSQPLTYSRALNTEAFF.

The chain has TRBV19 and TRBJ1-3, with D possibly TRBD1 on 6 matching bases. This CDR3 contains 16 residues. Germline loops: CDR1 LNHDA, CDR2 SQIVND (reference sequence). Trimming stripped 3 bases from V and 1 base from J, with 13 bases between. DNA of the CDR3: TGTGCCAGTAGTATGTCCGGACAGTTATCTGGAAACACCATATATTTT. This encodes CASSMSGQLSGNTIYF.

This rearrangement joins TRBV9 to TRBJ1-3, with D uncertain. V was shortened by 4 bases and J by 0 bases, with 14 bases between the two germline ends. CDR1 is SGDLS and CDR2 is YYNGEE in the germline V gene. CDR3 size: 16 residues. CDR3 region: CASSLTYPPSGNTIYF. Here the CDR3 DNA reads TGTGCCAGCAGCCTTACCTACCCTCCCTCTGGAAACACCATATATTTT. The complete variable domain, with remaining parts taken from reference TRBV9 and TRBJ1-3, reads DSGVTQTPKHLITATGQRVTLRCSPRSGDLSVYWYQQSLDQGLQFLIQYYNGEERAKGNILERFSAQQFPDLHSELNLSSLELGDSALYFCASSLTYPPSGNTIYFGEGSWLTVV.

The chain uses TRBV5-3 and TRBJ1-2, with a tentative D call TRBD1 (6 bases). TRBV5-3 is treated as an ORF (open reading frame) with a function not yet certain. V gave up 4 bases and J gave up 3 bases, with 16 bases separating them. The CDR3 loop spans 15 amino acids. In DNA, the CDR3 is TGTGCCAGAAGCGGGCAGCCGACAGGCGACTATGGCTACACCTTC. Translating gives CARSGQPTGDYGYTF.

This chain uses TRBV6-1 with TRBJ1-2; D perhaps matches TRBD1 (5 bases). The V and J ends lost 4 bases and 4 bases respectively, with 10 bases between them. Germline values: CDR1 MNHNS, CDR2 SASEGT. The CDR3 has 13 amino acids. CDR3 DNA: TGTGCCAGCAGTGCGGGGGGGAGCTATGGCTACACCTTC. Residues: CASSAGGSYGYTF.

The genes are TRBV7-8 and TRBJ1-5; D is unresolved. Per the germline V gene, CDR1 is SGHVS and CDR2 is FQNEAQ. V was pared by 1 base and J by 1 base, with 14 bases between. This CDR3 is built from 17 residues. CDR3: CASSLVFTEGSNQPQHF. CDR3 DNA: TGTGCCAGCAGCTTAGTTTTTACGGAGGGAAGCAATCAGCCCCAGCATTTT.

This clone was counted between two and nine times. The chain combines TRBV10-1 with TRBJ2-2, with a weak D call TRBD2 (6 bases). Trimming left V 6 bases short and J 3 bases short, with 8 bases between. The CDR3 is made up of 13 amino acids. CDR1 is WNHNN, CDR2 SYGVQD, per germline (reference sequence). Here the CDR3 DNA reads TGCGCCAGCAGCGGGAGAGACACCGGGGAGCTGTTTTTT. It is translated as CASSGRDTGELFF.